These T cell receptor beta chains were read from a single sample in a study of coeliac disease. Profiling relied on immunoSEQ multiplex PCR, and the TCRdb table lists in-frame clones only, not all of them. The data hold roughly 4,500 clones, with more than 50% observed a single time. Sequenced: intraepithelial lymphocytes from the gut. The receptors stem from a human donor with active celiac disease. Both conserved end residues are part of each CDR3. The order of the fields is D gene, clone size, V gene, J gene, CDR3 DNA, CDR3 protein. A D gene is named only where the DNA matches it firmly. Clone size is shown for a subset of rows, as once, few, many or a class of expanded clone.

D gene: -; clone size: -; V gene: TRBV28; J gene: TRBJ1-5; CDR3 DNA: TGTGCCAGCAGTTTAGGGGCAGCTCAGCCCCAGCATTTT; CDR3 protein: CASSLGAAQPQHF
D gene: TRBD2; clone size: -; V gene: TRBV27; J gene: TRBJ2-7; CDR3 DNA: TGTGCCAGCAGTTTGAGTTGGGGAGGGCCCCCCTACGAGCAGTACTTC; CDR3 protein: CASSLSWGGPPYEQYF
D gene: TRBD1; clone size: -; V gene: TRBV6-6; J gene: TRBJ2-6; CDR3 DNA: TGTGCCAGCAGTTTACAGGGGTCTGGGGCCAACGTCCTGACTTTC; CDR3 protein: CASSLQGSGANVLTF
D gene: -; clone size: -; V gene: TRBV7-9; J gene: TRBJ1-2; CDR3 DNA: TGTGCCAGCAGCCCGAATGACAGGTTATATGGCTACACCTTC; CDR3 protein: CASSPNDRLYGYTF
D gene: -; clone size: once; V gene: TRBV28; J gene: TRBJ1-2; CDR3 DNA: TGTGCCAGCAGCCTGCCCGGTGACTACACCTTC; CDR3 protein: CASSLPGDYTF
D gene: -; clone size: -; V gene: TRBV9; J gene: TRBJ1-2; CDR3 DNA: TGTGCCAGCAGCGATGGGCAGGGTGGAGGCTACACCTTC; CDR3 protein: CASSDGQGGGYTF
D gene: TRBD2; clone size: few; V gene: TRBV7-6; J gene: TRBJ2-3; CDR3 DNA: TGTGCCAGCAGCTTAGCGCGGGACTACCACACAGATACGCAGTATTTT; CDR3 protein: CASSLARDYHTDTQYF
D gene: -; clone size: -; V gene: TRBV5-6; J gene: TRBJ2-7; CDR3 DNA: TGTGCCAGCAGCTTAAAGAGCAGGCGTGCCTACGAGCAGTACTTC; CDR3 protein: CASSLKSRRAYEQYF
D gene: -; clone size: -; V gene: TRBV12-5; J gene: TRBJ2-2; CDR3 DNA: TGTGCTAGTGGTTTGGCCGTACAGGCCGCGAACACCGGGGAGCTGTTTTTT; CDR3 protein: CASGLAVQAANTGELFF
D gene: -; clone size: few; V gene: TRBV7-9; J gene: TRBJ2-7; CDR3 DNA: TGTGCCAGCAGCTTAGACCAGATGATCTACGAGCAGTACTTC; CDR3 protein: CASSLDQMIYEQYF
D gene: -; clone size: once; V gene: TRBV5-1; J gene: TRBJ2-3; CDR3 DNA: TGCGCCAGCAGCGTGGGGCAGAGCACAGATACGCAGTATTTT; CDR3 protein: CASSVGQSTDTQYF
D gene: -; clone size: -; V gene: TRBV6-1; J gene: TRBJ2-7; CDR3 DNA: TGTGCCAGCAGTGAAGCGTGGGGCAGGGTAATCTACGAGCAGTACTTC; CDR3 protein: CASSEAWGRVIYEQYF
D gene: TRBD1; clone size: -; V gene: TRBV7-9; J gene: TRBJ1-4; CDR3 DNA: TGTGCCAGCAGCTGGCCGGGACAGGGACGTGAAAAACTGTTTTTT; CDR3 protein: CASSWPGQGREKLFF
D gene: -; clone size: -; V gene: TRBV19; J gene: TRBJ2-1; CDR3 DNA: TGTGCCAGTAGTATTAGACTAGGGTTAAACAATGAGCAGTTCTTC; CDR3 protein: CASSIRLGLNNEQFF
D gene: -; clone size: large; V gene: TRBV28; J gene: TRBJ1-2; CDR3 DNA: TGTGCCAGCAGTTTATTGACAGGAGGCCCCCGACCCGGCTACACCTTC; CDR3 protein: CASSLLTGGPRPGYTF
D gene: -; clone size: -; V gene: TRBV5-1; J gene: TRBJ2-1; CDR3 DNA: TGCGCCAGCAGCTTTTCAGGGTGGAATGAGCAGTTCTTC; CDR3 protein: CASSFSGWNEQFF
D gene: -; clone size: -; V gene: TRBV15; J gene: TRBJ1-2; CDR3 DNA: TGTGCCACCAGCAGGACAGGATTTAATACAGAAAACTATGGCTACACCTTC; CDR3 protein: CATSRTGFNTENYGYTF
D gene: TRBD1; clone size: -; V gene: TRBV9; J gene: TRBJ1-2; CDR3 DNA: TGTGCCAGCAGCTGGACAGGGTTAGAAGACTATGGCTACACCTTC; CDR3 protein: CASSWTGLEDYGYTF
D gene: -; clone size: few; V gene: TRBV4-1; J gene: TRBJ2-7; CDR3 DNA: TGCGCCAGCAGCCCGGGATGGGCAGCCCCCTACGAGCAGTACTTC; CDR3 protein: CASSPGWAAPYEQYF
D gene: -; clone size: -; V gene: TRBV7-3; J gene: TRBJ2-6; CDR3 DNA: TGTGCCAGCAGCTGGGACACCAGCTCTGGGGCCAACGTCCTGACTTTC; CDR3 protein: CASSWDTSSGANVLTF
D gene: TRBD2; clone size: -; V gene: TRBV2; J gene: TRBJ2-5; CDR3 DNA: TGTGCCAGCGGCACTACTAGCGGCTTACCCCAAGAGACCCAGTACTTC; CDR3 protein: CASGTTSGLPQETQYF
D gene: -; clone size: -; V gene: TRBV28; J gene: TRBJ2-7; CDR3 DNA: TGTGCCAGCAGTTTATATCTGTCAGGGATTTTATCCTACGAGCAGTACTTC; CDR3 protein: CASSLYLSGILSYEQYF
D gene: -; clone size: -; V gene: TRBV9; J gene: TRBJ2-7; CDR3 DNA: TGTGCCAGCAGCGCCACACCGACCTACGAGCAGTACTTC; CDR3 protein: CASSATPTYEQYF
D gene: TRBD1; clone size: few; V gene: TRBV7-2; J gene: TRBJ1-1; CDR3 DNA: TGTGCCAGCAGCTTCTACGGACAGGGAAGGACTGAAGCTTTCTTT; CDR3 protein: CASSFYGQGRTEAFF
D gene: -; clone size: -; V gene: TRBV15; J gene: TRBJ1-1; CDR3 DNA: TGTGCCACCAGCACTCCCAGGGGGAACACTGAAGCTTTCTTT; CDR3 protein: CATSTPRGNTEAFF
D gene: -; clone size: -; V gene: TRBV6-5; J gene: TRBJ2-7; CDR3 DNA: TGTGCCAGCGAACTTCGACCTAGCATCTACGAGCAGTACTTC; CDR3 protein: CASELRPSIYEQYF
D gene: TRBD1; clone size: -; V gene: TRBV10-3; J gene: TRBJ1-4; CDR3 DNA: TGTGCCATCAAGAGGACAGGAGATGAAAAACTGTTTTTT; CDR3 protein: CAIKRTGDEKLFF
D gene: -; clone size: few; V gene: TRBV7-9; J gene: TRBJ2-7; CDR3 DNA: TGTGCCAGCAGCGCGTACCCCTACGAGCAGTACTTC; CDR3 protein: CASSAYPYEQYF
D gene: TRBD1; clone size: -; V gene: TRBV9; J gene: TRBJ1-4; CDR3 DNA: TGTGCCAGCAGCGTAGGCCCAGGGGGCGGCGACGAAAAACTGTTTTTT; CDR3 protein: CASSVGPGGGDEKLFF
D gene: -; clone size: -; V gene: TRBV7-2; J gene: TRBJ2-5; CDR3 DNA: TGTGCCAGCAGCTTCTACGGGACCCAGTACTTC; CDR3 protein: CASSFYGTQYF
D gene: -; clone size: hyperexpanded; V gene: TRBV27; J gene: TRBJ2-2; CDR3 DNA: TGTGCCAGCAGTTGGAGGGGACTGAGCACCGGGGAGCTGTTTTTT; CDR3 protein: CASSWRGLSTGELFF
D gene: TRBD1; clone size: few; V gene: TRBV29-1; J gene: TRBJ1-2; CDR3 DNA: TGCAGCGTTGAGGACAGGGGCTATGGCTACACCTTC; CDR3 protein: CSVEDRGYGYTF
D gene: TRBD2; clone size: -; V gene: TRBV27; J gene: TRBJ2-5; CDR3 DNA: TGTGCCAGCAGTTTAGGCGGGAGGTACCAAGAGACCCAGTACTTC; CDR3 protein: CASSLGGRYQETQYF
D gene: TRBD1; clone size: -; V gene: TRBV19; J gene: TRBJ1-2; CDR3 DNA: TGTGCCAGTAGTTCACGGACAGGGGGCTTTTGGGGCTACACCTTC; CDR3 protein: CASSSRTGGFWGYTF
D gene: -; clone size: few; V gene: TRBV1; J gene: TRBJ2-7; CDR3 DNA: TGCACCAGCAGCCAAGACCCTCTTGGCCCGTCCGGAGACGAGCAGTACTTC; CDR3 protein: CTSSQDPLGPSGDEQYF
D gene: TRBD1; clone size: -; V gene: TRBV5-6; J gene: TRBJ2-1; CDR3 DNA: TGTGCCAGCAGCGGGGGACAGGCCTCCTACAATGAGCAGTTCTTC; CDR3 protein: CASSGGQASYNEQFF
D gene: TRBD1; clone size: few; V gene: TRBV27; J gene: TRBJ2-3; CDR3 DNA: TGTGCCAGCACCGCCGGGACAGCCAGCACAGATACGCAGTATTTT; CDR3 protein: CASTAGTASTDTQYF
D gene: -; clone size: few; V gene: TRBV5-1; J gene: TRBJ1-6; CDR3 DNA: TGCGCCAGCAGCTTGGAGTGGACAGCGGAGCCATCAAGCTCCTATAATTCCCCCCTCCACTTT; CDR3 protein: CASSLEWTAEPSSSYNSPLHF
D gene: TRBD1; clone size: -; V gene: TRBV4-1; J gene: TRBJ1-5; CDR3 DNA: TGCGCCAGCAGCTCACGACAGGGTCGGACATACAATCAGCCCCAGCATTTT; CDR3 protein: CASSSRQGRTYNQPQHF
D gene: -; clone size: once; V gene: TRBV7-9; J gene: TRBJ2-7; CDR3 DNA: TGTGCCAGCAGCTTATTGGGCAGATACGAGCAGTACTTC; CDR3 protein: CASSLLGRYEQYF
D gene: -; clone size: few; V gene: TRBV15; J gene: TRBJ1-4; CDR3 DNA: TGTGCCACCAGCCCCACGAGGGGGAGGGGGGAAAAACTGTTTTTT; CDR3 protein: CATSPTRGRGEKLFF
D gene: TRBD1; clone size: -; V gene: TRBV9; J gene: TRBJ2-7; CDR3 DNA: TGTGCCAGCAGCGTTGGACAGGGCCCCTACGAGCAGTACTTC; CDR3 protein: CASSVGQGPYEQYF
D gene: -; clone size: -; V gene: TRBV5-1; J gene: TRBJ2-7; CDR3 DNA: TGCGCCAGCAGCTTGACCGCGGGATACGAGCAGTACTTC; CDR3 protein: CASSLTAGYEQYF
D gene: TRBD2; clone size: -; V gene: TRBV4-2; J gene: TRBJ2-4; CDR3 DNA: TGTGCCAGCAGCCAAGCTTCGAGCGGGAGGCAGGCAGACATTCAGTACTTC; CDR3 protein: CASSQASSGRQADIQYF
D gene: -; clone size: -; V gene: TRBV7-9; J gene: TRBJ2-1; CDR3 DNA: TGTGCCAGCACCTTGACTAGCAATGAGCAGTTCTTC; CDR3 protein: CASTLTSNEQFF
D gene: -; clone size: -; V gene: TRBV12-1; J gene: TRBJ2-5; CDR3 DNA: TGTGCCAGCACGCTTATGGCTCAAGAGACCCAGTACTTC; CDR3 protein: CASTLMAQETQYF
D gene: -; clone size: -; V gene: TRBV27; J gene: TRBJ2-1; CDR3 DNA: TGTGCCAGCGAATCCACAGGGACCCTCAATGAGCAGTTCTTC; CDR3 protein: CASESTGTLNEQFF
D gene: TRBD2; clone size: -; V gene: TRBV4-3; J gene: TRBJ2-1; CDR3 DNA: TGCGCCAGCAGCCAAGGAGCTAGCGGGAGAGGTGAGCAGTTCTTC; CDR3 protein: CASSQGASGRGEQFF
D gene: -; clone size: few; V gene: TRBV19; J gene: TRBJ2-3; CDR3 DNA: TGTGCCAGTAGTTGGGCCGCAGATACGCAGTATTTT; CDR3 protein: CASSWAADTQYF
D gene: TRBD1; clone size: -; V gene: TRBV27; J gene: TRBJ1-6; CDR3 DNA: TGTGCCAGCAGTTTCCGGACAGGATATAATTCACCCCTCCACTTT; CDR3 protein: CASSFRTGYNSPLHF